This T cell receptor beta chain was documented in a study of blood T cell repertoires in COVID-19. Study at large: From T cells, B-cell-depleted T cells, or PBMCs came the material, which was cDNA or gDNA.

Germline V gene data show CDR1 as SGHTA and CDR2 as FQGNSA. The CDR3 covers 17 residues. V lost 3 bases, J lost 4 bases, and 9 bases stayed unmatched. Some clones are missing from TCRdb's copy, which holds only in-frame ones; the method was immunoSEQ multiplex PCR. The sample lists 95,000 to 120,000 clones; about 83% were seen once. This chain links TRBV7-2 with TRBJ2-3, with TRBD1 identical over 11 bases. The TCR comes from a woman aged 70 to 79 with acute or convalescent COVID-19. The sequencing input was peripheral blood. This chain's CDR3 is CASSFLAPGQGADTQYF. The CDR3 coding sequence is TGTGCCAGCAGCTTCCTAGCCCCGGGACAGGGGGCAGATACGCAGTATTTT.